The 21 T cell receptor beta chains in this list originate from one sample, sequenced in a study of OX40 agonist ivuxolimab in advanced cancers. Sequencing used immunoSEQ multiplex PCR; TCRdb keeps in-frame clones, though not all of them. The table includes tens of thousands of clones, roughly 87% detected once. Sequenced material: CD4+ or CD8+ T cells sorted from blood, taken in a trial of the OX40 agonist ivuxolimab. All receptors come from an adult with an advanced solid tumor such as melanoma, head and neck, liver or kidney cancer.

V usage is TRBV23-1 and J usage is TRBJ2-1; 13 bases agree with TRBD2. TRBV23-1 belongs to the ORF category, with a function that is uncertain. With 0 bases clipped from V and 0 bases from J, the junction kept 17 bases outside the gene matches. The length of the CDR3 is 23 residues. CDR3 loop: CASSQSGPKGTSGINSSYNEQFF. CDR3 in DNA: TGCGCCAGCAGTCAATCGGGCCCCAAGGGGACTAGCGGGATAAATAGCTCCTACAATGAGCAGTTCTTC.

This chain connects TRBV27 to TRBJ1-6; D is perhaps TRBD1 (6 bases). Between the trimmed V and J ends, which lost 8 bases and 8 bases, there was a span of 13 bases. CDR3 length: 13 amino acids. Per the germline V gene, CDR1 is MNHEY and CDR2 is SMNVEV (reference sequence). The CDR3 nucleotides are TGTGCCAGCCACTCTGGGGGGCATTCACCCCTCCACTTT. Protein sequence: CASHSGGHSPLHF.

V gene TRBV27 combines with J gene TRBJ2-1; 10 bases are shared with TRBD2. The CDR3 length is 17 residues. The V gene's germline CDR1 is MNHEY and CDR2 SMNVEV (reference sequence). J gave up 6 bases and V 8 bases, and 16 bases lay outside the gene matches. The CDR3 loop reads CASCDPFPAGGPNEQFF. CDR3 nucleotides: TGTGCCAGCTGCGATCCGTTCCCAGCGGGAGGGCCCAATGAGCAGTTCTTC.

CDR3 region: CAANAGGSQPQHF. DNA for the CDR3: TGTGCCGCCAACGCCGGGGGGAGTCAGCCCCAGCATTTT. This chain connects TRBV28 to TRBJ1-5, with a tentative D call TRBD1 (5 bases). The V gene lost 11 bases and the J gene lost 6 bases, with 17 bases spanning the gap. Per germline, CDR1 MDHEN and CDR2 SYDVKM. CDR3 size: 13 residues.

V usage is TRBV7-9 and J usage is TRBJ2-7; D is possibly TRBD2 (6 bases). The CDR3 is made up of 12 amino acids. Germline assignment: CDR1 SEHNR and CDR2 FQNEAQ (reference sequence). The germline V and J ends were trimmed by 5 bases and 6 bases, with 11 bases remaining between them. The CDR3 DNA follows: TGTGCCAGCAGCGTGGGTAGCGGCGAGCAGTACTTC. It is translated as CASSVGSGEQYF.

The chain employs TRBV28 and TRBJ1-4; D remains unclear. The CDR3 runs to 15 residues. Trimming removed 2 bases at V and 4 bases at J, with 11 bases between. Germline V lookup: CDR1 MDHEN, CDR2 SYDVKM. The CDR3 coding sequence is TGTGCCAGCAGTTTAGTGGCAGCCTATAATGAAAAACTGTTTTTT. This gives the protein CASSLVAAYNEKLFF.

The chain carries TRBV7-8 and TRBJ2-1; D remains ambiguous. Trimming left V 2 bases short and J 9 bases short, with 8 bases between. The CDR3 loop spans 12 amino acids. Per germline, CDR1 SGHVS and CDR2 FQNEAQ. CDR3 bases: TGTGCCAGCAGCTTATCAGACCTTGAGCAGTTCTTC. Protein product: CASSLSDLEQFF.

The gene calls are TRBV29-1 and TRBJ1-4; D is unresolved. Looked up from germline, CDR1 is SQVTM and CDR2 is ANQGSEA. Trimming removed 6 bases at V and 5 bases at J, with 25 bases between. The CDR3 is 17 residues long. CDR3 nucleotides: TGCAGCGTAAAGACGAGGGCCGGGGAACAGTGGAATGAAAAACTGTTTTTT. Translated, it gives CSVKTRAGEQWNEKLFF.

The V and J genes are TRBV11-2 and TRBJ1-2, with D possibly TRBD1 on 5 matching bases. Per the germline V gene, CDR1 is SGHAT and CDR2 is FQNNGV. Trimming pared 4 bases from V and 8 bases from J, leaving 20 bases between. The CDR3 totals 15 residues. CDR3 DNA: TGTGCCAGCAGCTCCTGGGGGGTCGTATCGGGCGGCTACACCTTC. Its translation is CASSSWGVVSGGYTF.

CDR3 bases: TGTGCCATCAGTGAAGGGCGGTTCGGGCAGTACTTC. This codes for CAISEGRFGQYF. J is TRBJ2-7 and V is TRBV10-3, with D unclear. V lost 3 bases to trimming and J lost 9 bases, with 12 bases between them. Germline V gene lookup returns CDR1 ENHRY and CDR2 SYGVKD. The CDR3 has 12 residues.

The rearrangement links TRBV19 to TRBJ1-2; 7 bases align to TRBD1. The CDR3 consists of 14 residues. Germline values: CDR1 LNHDA, CDR2 SQIVND (reference sequence). J was trimmed by 3 bases and V by 6 bases; bases with no gene match: 7. The CDR3 region has the DNA TGTGCCAGTAGCCCGCGGGGGACAGACTATGGCTACACCTTC. It encodes CASSPRGTDYGYTF.

The rearrangement joins TRBV30 to TRBJ2-7; D possibly corresponds to TRBD2 (5 bases). Germline loops: CDR1 GTSNPN, CDR2 SVGIG (reference sequence). This CDR3 spans 12 amino acids. V lost 3 bases to trimming and J lost 1 base, with 7 bases between them. The CDR3 here is CAWRPGSYEQYF. Here the CDR3 DNA reads TGTGCCTGGAGACCGGGATCCTACGAGCAGTACTTC.

The chain has TRBV7-8 and TRBJ2-3; 11 positions match TRBD2. With V trimmed by 6 bases and J by 0 bases, 2 bases remained unmatched. The length of the CDR3 is 15 residues. Germline V CDR1 and CDR2: SGHVS, FQNEAQ. CDR3 sequence (DNA): TGTGCCAGCAGGGGGACTAGCGGTAGCACAGATACGCAGTATTTT. This translates into CASRGTSGSTDTQYF.

CDR3 DNA: TGTGCCAGCACCTCCACGAGGGGGGCTACCCAGTACTTC. This translates into CASTSTRGATQYF. The chain has TRBV6-5 and TRBJ2-5; possibly TRBD1 or TRBD2 for D (6 bases each). The germline CDR1 and CDR2 sequences are MNHEY and SVGAGI. V was trimmed by 7 bases and J by 8 bases, leaving 17 bases between them. The CDR3 totals 13 residues.

The V gene is TRBV6-6, the J gene TRBJ2-3, with unresolved D. The V end was cut by 3 bases, the J end by 3 bases, with 7 bases between. This CDR3 has 13 amino acids. Germline loops: CDR1 MNHNY, CDR2 SVGAGI (reference sequence). CDR3 bases: TGTGCCAGCAGTTATTACTCGACAGATACGCAGTATTTT. It is translated as CASSYYSTDTQYF.

In nucleotides, the CDR3 is TGTGCCAGCAGCAAAGCACTCGGGACAGTTCAAGAGACCCAGTACTTC. It translates to CASSKALGTVQETQYF. J is TRBJ2-5 and V is TRBV21-1; the DNA was not used to check the table's D call, TRBD1. TRBV21-1 is recorded as a pseudogene. The CDR3 covers 16 residues.

A note on this clone: With a much larger clone just one base away, this may be a read error. The chain links TRBV11-3 to TRBJ2-1, with 9 bases matching TRBD2. CDR1 is SGHNT and CDR2 is YENEEA in the germline V gene. V dropped 3 bases and J dropped 0; count of bases not matched to a gene: 0. This CDR3 comprises 15 residues. The CDR3 region has the DNA TGTGCCAGCAGCTTTAGCGGGAGCTCCTACAATGAGCAGTTCTTC. Residues: CASSFSGSSYNEQFF.

The chain links TRBV13 to TRBJ1-1; 7 nucleotides match TRBD1. With V trimmed by 11 bases and J by 2 bases, 8 bases remained unmatched. The CDR3 has 13 residues. Germline loops: CDR1 PRHDT, CDR2 FYEKMQ (reference sequence). The CDR3 region is CAVPGQNNTEAFF. CDR3 nucleotides: TGTGCCGTACCGGGACAGAATAACACTGAAGCTTTCTTT.

The chain employs TRBV5-1 and TRBJ2-7, with 8 bases identical to TRBD2. Germline lookup yields CDR1 SGHRS and CDR2 YFSETQ. The V segment lost 4 bases and the J segment 3 bases; nucleotides outside the gene matches: 9. The CDR3 length is 15 residues. CDR3 protein: CASSPISGTHYEQYV. CDR3 bases: TGCGCCAGCAGCCCAATTAGCGGGACCCACTACGAGCAGTACGTC.

The rearrangement uses TRBV6-6 and TRBJ2-5, with D possibly being TRBD2 (5 bases). V lost 2 bases to trimming and J lost 6 bases, with 16 bases between them. CDR1 MNHNY and CDR2 SVGAGI come from the germline V gene (reference sequence). The CDR3 is made up of 15 amino acids. The CDR3 sequence: CASSYPGLPFKTQYF. The DNA of the CDR3 is TGTGCCAGCAGTTACCCGGGATTGCCATTCAAGACCCAGTACTTC.

The chain joins TRBV2 to TRBJ2-1; D possibly uses TRBD1 or TRBD2 (5 bases each). Germline-derived CDR1 and CDR2 are SNHLY and FYNNEI. V was trimmed by 7 bases and J by 8 bases, leaving 21 bases between them. This CDR3 has 15 amino acids. The CDR3 coding sequence is TGTGCCAGCAAGCTCGGGACGTCGAGACGGGATGAGCAGTTCTTC. Amino acid sequence: CASKLGTSRRDEQFF. Filled out from reference TRBV2 and TRBJ2-1, the complete variable domain reads EPEVTQTPSHQVTQMGQEVILRCVPISNHLYFYWYRQILGQKVEFLVSFYNNEISEKSEIFDDQFSVERPDGSNFTLKIRSTKLEDSAMYFCASKLGTSRRDEQFFGPGTRLTVL.